These 23 T cell receptor beta chains share one sample of origin, sequenced in a study of blood T cell repertoires in COVID-19. Generated by immunoSEQ multiplex PCR, the TCRdb table keeps only in-frame clones and is missing some. Altogether 310,000 or so clones are present, around 86% being singletons, with the ten largest covering approximately 2%. Specimen: peripheral blood. These receptors were taken from a woman in her 30s who had recovered from COVID-19.

Here the CDR3 DNA reads TGTGCCAGCAGTACCAGGGTCGAAAAACTGTTTTTT. This codes for CASSTRVEKLFF. This sequence joins TRBV28 and TRBJ1-4, with D maybe TRBD1 (5 bases). The germline V gene has CDR1 MDHEN and CDR2 SYDVKM. V was clipped by 5 bases and J by 8 bases, with 9 bases between them. CDR3 length: 12 amino acids.

The chain carries TRBV7-8 and TRBJ1-5; TRBD1 matches 9 bases. The germline V gene has CDR1 SGHVS and CDR2 FQNEAQ. The ends lost 4 bases at V and 6 bases at J; junction bases unmatched: 7. The CDR3 extends over 15 amino acids. The CDR3 spells CASSWGQGGTQPQHF. In DNA form, the CDR3 reads TGTGCCAGCAGCTGGGGACAGGGCGGGACTCAGCCCCAGCATTTT.

In this sample, this clone turned up a few times. The CDR3 region has the DNA TGTGCCAGCAGCCTTAGGGACAGTTTAGAAGCTTTCTTT. This encodes CASSLRDSLEAFF. This chain links TRBV5-4 with TRBJ1-1; 7 bases agree with TRBD1. CDR1 is SGHNT and CDR2 is YYREEE in the germline V gene (reference sequence). Unmatched junction bases numbered 8, after V lost 4 bases and J lost 8 bases. This CDR3 spans 13 amino acids.

This clone appeared a few times. The chain has TRBV30 and TRBJ2-1, with 7 bases matching TRBD1. With 2 bases clipped from V and 10 bases from J, the junction kept 5 bases outside the gene matches. Germline V gene data show CDR1 as GTSNPN and CDR2 as SVGIG (reference sequence). CDR3 length equals 12 residues. DNA of the CDR3: TGTGCCTGGAGTCTCGGGACAGACGAGCAGTTCTTC. The encoded protein is CAWSLGTDEQFF.

The genes are TRBV10-3 and TRBJ2-3; the match to TRBD2 covers 13 bases. The CDR3 length is 14 residues. Germline trimming cut 10 bases from V and 3 bases from J; bases unmatched to any gene: 4. CDR1 and CDR2 (germline): ENHRY, SYGVKD. CDR3 sequence (DNA): TGTGCCACCGGGACTAGCGGGGTAACAGATACGCAGTATTTT. Amino acid sequence: CATGTSGVTDTQYF.

This chain joins TRBV18 and TRBJ2-1, with 14 bases fitting TRBD2. Unmatched junction bases numbered 4, after V lost 2 bases and J lost 7 bases. CDR1 is KGHSH and CDR2 is LQKENI in the germline V gene. The CDR3 spans 16 residues. CDR3 region: CASSPFGTSGGNEQFF. CDR3 DNA: TGTGCCAGCTCACCATTCGGGACTAGCGGGGGTAATGAGCAGTTCTTC.

The genes are TRBV27 and TRBJ2-7, with 7 bases fitting TRBD2. J was trimmed by 3 bases and V by 2 bases; bases with no gene match: 1. This CDR3 has 13 amino acids. CDR1 is MNHEY, CDR2 SMNVEV, per germline (reference sequence). CDR3 nucleotides: TGTGCCAGCAGTTTACAGCGGGACTACGAGCAGTACTTC. Its protein product is CASSLQRDYEQYF.

This sequence joins TRBV9 and TRBJ2-7; 10 positions agree with TRBD2. V lost 4 bases and J lost 9; bases outside the gene matches: 10. This CDR3 spans 14 amino acids. From germline, CDR1 is SGDLS and CDR2 YYNGEE. The CDR3 bases are TGTGCCAGCAGCTCCTCTAGCGGGAGAAAGGGGCAGTACTTC. Encoded protein: CASSSSSGRKGQYF.

This CDR3 is CASSESRTGPNTEAFF. In DNA form, the CDR3 reads TGCGCCAGCAGTGAGTCGAGGACAGGGCCGAACACTGAAGCTTTCTTT. This chain uses TRBV10-2 with TRBJ1-1, with TRBD1 matching 8 bases. The CDR3 has 16 amino acids. V gave up 0 bases and J gave up 1 base; unmatched junction bases: 4. CDR1 is WSHSY and CDR2 is SAAADI in the germline V gene.

The V gene is TRBV6-7, the J gene TRBJ1-1; TRBD1 matches 7 bases. TRBV6-7 is noted as an ORF with a role that remains uncertain. There are 15 residues in the CDR3. The V segment lost 2 bases and the J segment 0 bases; nucleotides outside the gene matches: 3. The CDR3 is CASSYRGLMNTEAFF. The CDR3 DNA sequence: TGTGCCAGCAGTTACAGGGGGCTCATGAACACTGAAGCTTTCTTT.

The chain joins TRBV5-4 to TRBJ2-1; D not certain. Looked up from germline, CDR1 is SGHNT and CDR2 is YYREEE (reference sequence). This CDR3 is 15 amino acids long. Trimming took 0 bases from V and 3 from J, leaving 10 bases between them. In DNA, the CDR3 is TGTGCCAGCAGCTTGGCGCCCCCTAACTACAATGAGCAGTTCTTC. This translates into CASSLAPPNYNEQFF.

This chain connects TRBV4-1 to TRBJ2-3; D not certain. The CDR3 runs to 17 residues. V dropped 2 bases and J dropped 0 bases, with 15 bases sitting between them. The germline V gene has CDR1 MGHRA and CDR2 YSYEKL. CDR3 region: CASSQWWAAFSTDTQYF. The CDR3 coding sequence is TGCGCCAGCAGCCAATGGTGGGCAGCATTTAGCACAGATACGCAGTATTTT.

A note on this clone: The same CDR3 also results from other DNA sequences found in this sample. V gene TRBV3-1 (or the pseudogene TRBV3-2) combines with J gene TRBJ2-7; D remains ambiguous. The CDR3 consists of 14 residues. CDR1 is LGHDT, CDR2 YNNKEL, per germline (reference sequence). Trimming stripped 0 bases from V and 10 bases from J, with 16 bases between. The CDR3 loop reads CASSQDIVAGEQYF. The CDR3 DNA sequence: TGTGCCAGCAGCCAAGATATCGTGGCAGGCGAACAGTACTTC.

The rearrangement joins TRBV3-1 (or the pseudogene TRBV3-2) to TRBJ1-1; D is unresolved. V was clipped by 3 bases and J by 6 bases, with 8 bases between them. Germline CDR1 and CDR2: LGHDT and YNNKEL (reference sequence). This CDR3 is 12 amino acids long. CDR3 sequence reads: CASSHGEAEAFF. The CDR3 nucleotides read TGTGCCAGCAGCCATGGGGAGGCTGAAGCTTTCTTT.

The sample holds a few counts of this clone. This chain connects TRBV11-3 to TRBJ2-7; D ambiguous. The germline V and J ends were trimmed by 0 bases and 3 bases, with 6 bases remaining between them. This CDR3 has 13 amino acids. CDR1 is SGHNT, CDR2 YENEEA, per germline. In nucleotides, the CDR3 is TGTGCCAGCAGCTTAGAGGGCCTCTACGAGCAGTACTTC. Translated, it gives CASSLEGLYEQYF.

The chain carries TRBV5-8 and TRBJ1-5; tentative D call: TRBD1 (5 bases). Germline values: CDR1 SGHTS, CDR2 YDEGEE. Trimming removed 4 bases at V and 2 bases at J, with 13 bases between. This CDR3 comprises 15 residues. Written as DNA, the CDR3 is TGTGCCAGCAGCCCGGGACTTCGCGGCAATCAGCCCCAGCATTTT. It is translated as CASSPGLRGNQPQHF.

In nucleotides, the CDR3 is TGTGCCAGCAGCGGACTAGCGGGAGGTAACGCAGATACGCAGTATTTT. It codes for CASSGLAGGNADTQYF. The V gene is TRBV28, the J gene TRBJ2-3; 14 bases align to TRBD2. After removal of 6 bases from V and 4 bases from J, the junction contained 6 bases not matched to a gene. The CDR3 consists of 16 residues. Germline CDR1 reads MDHEN; CDR2 reads SYDVKM.

The chain links TRBV7-3 to TRBJ2-1; 7 nucleotides match TRBD1. The germline gives CDR1 SGHTA, CDR2 FQGTGA. J lost 7 bases, V lost 7 bases, and 13 bases had no gene match. This CDR3 has 15 amino acids. CDR3 sequence (DNA): TGTGCCAGCAACACCCCCGGACAGGACAATAATGAGCAGTTCTTC. Translation: CASNTPGQDNNEQFF.

V gene TRBV7-8 combines with J gene TRBJ2-1; D perhaps matches TRBD1 (5 bases). V lost 0 bases to trimming and J lost 4 bases, with 10 bases between them. The length of the CDR3 is 15 residues. Germline CDR1 SGHVS, CDR2 FQNEAQ. CDR3 sequence: CASSLAGAGYNEQFF. The CDR3 DNA follows: TGTGCCAGCAGCTTAGCAGGGGCCGGGTACAATGAGCAGTTCTTC.

The chain recombines TRBV29-1 with TRBJ2-7, with 8 bases lining up with TRBD2. The germline gives CDR1 SQVTM, CDR2 ANQGSEA. V shed 2 bases and J 3 bases; nucleotides not matched to a gene: 6. CDR3 size: 14 residues. CDR3: CSVELREAYYEQYF. In DNA, the CDR3 is TGCAGCGTTGAATTGCGGGAGGCCTACTACGAGCAGTACTTC.

Here the CDR3 DNA reads TGTGCCAGCAGCTTCTCAGCGGGGGGGGGCACAGATACGCAGTATTTT. Its translation is CASSFSAGGGTDTQYF. The rearrangement links TRBV7-3 to TRBJ2-3, with 10 nucleotides matching TRBD2. The CDR3 consists of 16 residues. Trimming cost V 3 bases and J 1 base; bases outside gene matches: 4. CDR1 and CDR2 (germline): SGHTA, FQGTGA.

J is TRBJ2-1 and V is TRBV7-9; 11 nucleotides match TRBD2. The CDR3 length is 15 residues. The ends lost 4 bases at V and 8 bases at J; junction bases unmatched: 7. Germline V CDR1 and CDR2: SEHNR, FQNEAQ (reference sequence). The CDR3 loop reads CASSSGGLAGDEQFF. The CDR3 DNA is TGTGCCAGCAGCTCCGGTGGACTAGCGGGTGATGAGCAGTTCTTC.

The chain combines TRBV5-4 with TRBJ1-2, with a weak D call TRBD1 (6 bases). This CDR3 spans 14 amino acids. The V end was cut by 3 bases, the J end by 4 bases, with 13 bases between. The germline CDR1 and CDR2 sequences are SGHNT and YYREEE (reference sequence). The CDR3 spells CASSSLTGRYGYTF. The CDR3 coding sequence is TGTGCCAGCAGCTCCCTGACAGGACGCTATGGCTACACCTTC.